This T cell receptor beta chain comes out of a study of cytomegalovirus exposure and HLA in healthy donors listed by TCRdb under 2017. About the investigation overall: In an earlier analysis of roughly 500 of the donors, 250 to 350 Gb of sequence data and 100 million or so unique TCR beta sequences from approximately 180 million T cells were reported. The number of donors typed differed by locus, with 629-630 for A, B, C, DRB1 and DQB1, around 560 for DQA1, 600 to 610 for DPA1, and about 450 for DPB1. Alongside the repertoire data, information on donor age, sex, ethnicity and CMV serostatus was compiled. A later genetic analysis used genome-wide SNP genotypes for about three fifths of the roughly 700 donors, treating that subset as a discovery cohort. The genetic ancestry cluster associated with self-reported Caucasian donors included 81% of the 350 to 500 genotyped donors. All discovery cohort repertoires had been generated using a single sequencing platform. The study used immunosequencing to profile the T cell repertoires of several hundred subjects and linked those repertoires to cytomegalovirus serostatus. Rather than using new phenotypic data, the later analysis identified candidate immune exposures from TCR beta sequences and from how often those sequences occurred across donors. In a later analysis, previously published TCR beta repertoires from fewer than 750 donors were re-analyzed and high-resolution HLA genotyping was added so that TCR occurrence patterns could be studied. To decide whether each TCR beta V gene segment behaved as functional or pseudogenic, an earlier analysis of some 600 of the donors relied on high-throughput TCR beta sequencing. Five DR-DQ haplotypes were handled as single units for association and clustering, since linkage in the cohort was strong. In addition to the first cohort of 666 subjects, a separate validation cohort of 130 or so different subjects was used. The aim of the study was to test whether cataloging public T cell receptors could identify signatures of past pathogen exposure. Roughly 300 gigabases of sequencing data and roughly 81 million unique TCR sequences made up an early release that covered approximately 650 HLA-typed donors. HLA typing included class I and class II loci at four-digit resolution. To predict cytomegalovirus infection status, the study brought together high-throughput TCR immunosequencing, statistical association of individual TCRs with disease status, and machine learning. Among a few hundred genotyped donors of the cohort, an average of about 240,000 unique TCR beta nucleotide sequences were sequenced per donor, roughly 20% of them non-productive.

The method was the immunoSEQ multiplex PCR assay. A mixture of 60 forward primers for TCR Vbeta segments and 13 reverse primers for TCR Jbeta segments was used in the multiplex PCR. A multiplex PCR assay on genomic DNA amplified the CDR3 region of rearranged TCR beta genes. Amplified TCR beta libraries were sequenced as 87-base-pair reads on the Illumina HiSeq System. As for the original processing: A later analysis tallied 70 million to 100 million unique TCR beta chains across the approximately 670 repertoires, and approximately 12 million of those chains were shared by two or more donors. To remove PCR and sequencing errors, raw reads were error-corrected and collapsed into unique sequences using a nearest-neighbor algorithm that merged closely related sequences. Alignment of CDR3 sequences to IMGT reference sequences was used to assign V, D and J gene segments. For a sequence to be retained, at least a six-nucleotide match to both a V gene segment and a J gene segment was required. Rearrangements were called productive when the CDR3 lacked stop codons and stayed in frame with V and J; all others were non-productive. CDR3 was defined by IMGT convention, running from the second conserved V-encoded cysteine to the conserved J-encoded phenylalanine. In an earlier analysis of around 570 of the donors, sequences lacking an unambiguous match to a single V gene segment were excluded. An earlier analysis of fewer than 750 of the donors classified V segments as functional when productive rearrangements were above 56.7% and as segregating when the standard deviation between donors was above 5%. A statistical classification framework was developed to diagnose cytomegalovirus status using the catalog of TCR beta chain sequences. A later analysis assigned V and J genes by comparing TCR nucleotide sequences with IMGT/GENE-DB human TR gene sequences. Using the TCRdist pipeline, a later analysis assigned CDR3 sequences along with most-parsimonious VDJ recombination scenarios. In a later analysis, every TCR beta chain was defined by the combination of its CDR3 amino acid sequence and its V-gene family, and reads without a unique V-gene family were dropped. To address suspected cross-contamination and a sequencing artifact, a later analysis removed some 620 highly shared, low-generation-probability nucleotide sequences. In a later analysis, a clonal expansion index was calculated for each public chain from normalized within-repertoire ranks of inferred template counts. In a later analysis, generation probabilities were computed with a VDJ recombination model fitted to out-of-frame rearrangements, and the resulting probabilities were checked against IGoR. In a later analysis, hypergeometric tests were used to score TCR-TCR, TCR-HLA and TCR-CMV co-occurrence, with a repertoire-size bias correction applied to TCR pairs. To estimate false discovery rates, a later analysis permuted the HLA or CMV assignments 20 times. A later analysis grouped co-occurring TCRs with DBSCAN, adding TCRdist sequence similarity when clustering within HLA-allele-positive subsets. Co-occurrence clustering excluded repertoires with fewer than 30,000 or more than 120,000 public chains, plus five with anomalous nucleotide sharing. The table was pulled from immuneACCESS by TCRdb, which kept in-frame rearrangements only. Such tables lose some clones; where checked, under half of the loss comes from unresolved V genes, and the rest has no known cause. From that table come the V and J calls and clone size; the DNA was used to work out D and trimming. Counted in this sample were tens of thousands of clones; roughly 50% of them appeared once. Over 9.5% of the sample is in the top ten clones.

About this clone itself: Its antigen target is currently unknown. Qualities for individual bases were not recorded, and no much larger clone is one base off. At the DNA level, this CDR3 is encoded by other sequences in the same sample as well.

The CDR3 covers 13 residues, taking in both the cysteine and the phenylalanine. Only the CDR3 part of the read is kept: 39 bases, read in frame from the first base. For CDR1 and CDR2, the germline V gene lists SGHDN and FVKESK. The germline ends are 5 bases apart after V is trimmed by 2 bases and J by 1 base. In total, roughly 670 healthy bone marrow donors made up the cohort. Cohort members were all nominally healthy when sampled, although unrecorded immune exposures were likely present. CMV serostatus was recorded as positive for 289 and negative for 352 of the 666 cohort members, whereas no CMV serostatus was recorded for the donor in question. A peripheral blood sample was collected from each donor, and TCR beta sequencing was performed on peripheral blood mononuclear cells. Genomic DNA extraction from the blood cell samples was performed with the Qiagen DNeasy Blood Extraction Kit. Points the paper makes about the study in general: A later analysis reported that several top co-occurrence clusters appeared linked to parvovirus B19, influenza, CMV and Epstein-Barr virus. A few of the identified cytomegalovirus-associated TCR beta chains were confirmed in vitro to be specific for cytomegalovirus antigens. It was suggested by the authors that the approach could potentially be generalized to other disease states and immunological phenotypes. An earlier analysis of around 540 of the donors showed that most TCR beta V segments appeared in productive rearrangements either about 87% or about 30% of the time, which broadly matched IMGT annotations. Cytomegalovirus status was reported to be diagnosed by the classifier with high specificity and sensitivity in both the original and validation cohorts. The 87-base-pair reads could not distinguish some IMGT-functional V segments, including TRBV6-2 and TRBV6-3, so those segments were excluded. A later genetic analysis reported fewer N-insertions in productive TCRs among donors in an Asian-associated ancestry cluster than the roughly 720-donor mean. A later analysis found that TCR association rates varied across HLA loci, with DRB1 alleles showing the most associated TCRs and HLA-C alleles the fewest. The sequencing pipeline was judged likely to have produced a cluster of highly shared sequence variants as a technical artifact. Most CMV-associated TCR beta chains appeared to be HLA-restricted in a later analysis, and the HLA associations seemed to be driven largely by CMV exposure. Across donors, most TCR sequences were observed very rarely, whereas some public TCRs were present in many individuals. The earlier analysis of some 540 of the donors excluded around 17 rarely observed V segments, including chromosome 9 orphons, because counts were too low. HLA typing was unavailable for some donors at each locus, so association tests used only the typed subset. Presence/absence analyses assumed roughly uniform sequencing depth across donors, an assumption that may not hold. When HLA alleles, especially DR and DQ, strongly co-occurred, attributing TCR associations to individual alleles was difficult. This cohort had only TCR beta chains sequenced, and the lack of alpha or paired-chain data limited which features could be detected. A further reported finding was that TCR beta sequences accurately predicted the HLA-A and HLA-B alleles for most subjects in the first cohort. The study listed around 160 TCR beta chains as associated with cytomegalovirus. In a later analysis, some 17,000 TCR beta sequences were associated with specific HLA alleles at a false discovery rate of 0.05. A later analysis found that HLA-associated TCR beta chains were more clonally expanded and had lower generation probabilities than equally common non-associated chains. For the cohort, immune exposure information was limited to CMV serostatus. In a later genetic analysis, a missense DCLRE1C variant was associated with V-gene and J-gene trimming of TCR beta chains, and the association was replicated in an independent cohort. Linkage disequilibrium might explain the correlated functional status among segregating V segments, but an unknown experimental factor could not be ruled out.

Material: PBMCs. The chain couples TRBV14 to TRBJ1-1; confidence is insufficient to name the D gene. The TCR comes from a human donor in good health. DNA sequence: TGTGCCAGCAGCCAACTTAGGAACACTGAAGCTTTCTTT. This codes for CASSQLRNTEAFF.